The next 11 T cell receptor beta chains were all read from a single sample in a study of human T cells and chemical hapten exposure. TCRdb processed the RACE reads anew with MiXCR; each CDR3 protein has one entry. The sample has approximately 89,000 distinct CDR3 sequences, 6% to 8.5% seen once. Time point meaning: patch test 2, 6 weeks after DPC sensitization. Treatment in this sample: therapeutic diphenylcyclopropenone sensitization with weekly scalp DPC. Here the sequenced sample was whole blood, taken in connection with sensitization to the hapten diphenylcyclopropenone (DPC). The receptor source for this set is a woman aged 25 to 45 with alopecia areata. Some clones in this sample may be carry-over from other donors' samples.

This clonotype was detected many times. V usage is TRBV2 and J usage is TRBJ2-5, with a tentative D call TRBD2 (5 bases). Trimming pared 3 bases from V and 6 bases from J, leaving 14 bases between. Per the germline V gene, CDR1 is SNHLY and CDR2 is FYNNEI. The CDR3 totals 14 residues. CDR3 protein: CASSETTSSQTQYF. The CDR3 DNA is TGTGCCAGCAGTGAGACTACAAGCTCGCAGACCCAGTACTTC.

Here the CDR3 DNA reads TGTGCCAGCAGCGTAGACAGGGAACAGGAAGCATTTACCTACGAGCAGTACTTC. Amino acids: CASSVDREQEAFTYEQYF. This chain connects TRBV9 to TRBJ2-7, with D possibly matching TRBD1 (6 bases). The CDR3 is made up of 18 amino acids. CDR1 SGDLS and CDR2 YYNGEE come from the germline V gene. Trimming left V 0 bases short and J 2 bases short, with 21 bases between.

This clonotype was observed many times. This sequence joins TRBV10-3 and TRBJ2-7, with a weak D call TRBD1 (6 bases). The germline V gene encodes CDR1 ENHRY and CDR2 SYGVKD. With 3 bases removed from V and 1 base from J, the gap between germline ends came to 10 bases. The length of the CDR3 is 14 residues. In DNA form, the CDR3 reads TGTGCCATCAGTGAACAAGACAGGTCCTACGAGCAGTACTTC. It codes for CAISEQDRSYEQYF.

The chain recombines TRBV7-9 with TRBJ1-2, with 7 bases identical to TRBD1. The J segment lost 8 bases and the V segment lost 1 base, leaving 7 bases of the junction unmatched. CDR1 and CDR2 (germline): SEHNR, FQNEAQ (reference sequence). The CDR3 consists of 14 residues. The CDR3 protein is CASSLEGTVGGYTF. The DNA of the CDR3 is TGTGCCAGCAGCTTAGAAGGGACAGTAGGAGGCTACACCTTC.

This clonotype has just a few counts. The chain has TRBV11-2 and TRBJ1-1, with TRBD1 identical over 8 bases. CDR3 length: 16 amino acids. J was trimmed by 3 bases and V by 5 bases; bases with no gene match: 11. Looked up from germline, CDR1 is SGHAT and CDR2 is FQNNGV. The CDR3 DNA reads as TGTGCCAGCAGCCCATTATATGGACAGGGTGACACTGAAGCTTTCTTT. Its protein product is CASSPLYGQGDTEAFF. Full variable domain (remainder filled in from reference TRBV11-2 and TRBJ1-1): EAGVAQSPRYKIIEKRQSVAFWCNPISGHATLYWYQQILGQGPKLLIQFQNNGVVDDSQLPKDRFSAERLKGVDSTLKIQPAKLEDSAVYLCASSPLYGQGDTEAFFGQGTRLTVV.

This clonotype was seen many times. The CDR3 reads CASSQQDMTNTGELFF. DNA for the CDR3: TGTGCCAGCTCACAACAGGACATGACGAACACCGGGGAGCTGTTTTTT. This rearrangement joins TRBV18 to TRBJ2-2, with D perhaps TRBD1 (5 bases). This CDR3 has 16 amino acids. Trimming left V 4 bases short and J 0 bases short, with 12 bases between. CDR1 and CDR2 from the germline V gene are KGHSH and LQKENI. Supplemented by reference TRBV18 and TRBJ2-2, the full variable domain reads NAGVMQNPRHLVRRRGQEARLRCSPMKGHSHVYWYRQLPEEGLKFMVYLQKENIIDESGMPKERFSAEFPKEGPSILRIQQVVRGDSAAYFCASSQQDMTNTGELFFGEGSRLTVL.

V and J are TRBV20-1 and TRBJ2-7, with TRBD2 identical over 13 bases. The germline CDR1 and CDR2 sequences are DFQATT and SNEGSKA (reference sequence). Trimming at V came to 6 bases and at J to 7 bases, leaving 9 bases not matched to a gene. The CDR3 covers 14 residues. CDR3 DNA: TGCAGTGCCCCGGGACTAGCGGGGCGAGGGGAGCAGTACTTC. Its protein is CSAPGLAGRGEQYF.

Remarks on this clonotype: This may come from a read error, since a much larger clone is one base off. Lacking the conserved final phenylalanine or tryptophan, this CDR3 likely reflects a read error. This rearrangement joins TRBV30 to TRBJ2-1, with a possible D match to TRBD2 (5 bases). The V end lost 2 bases, the J end lost 5 bases, and 7 bases lay between the germline ends. The CDR3 has 12 amino acids. Per germline, CDR1 GTSNPN and CDR2 SVGIG (reference sequence). The CDR3 bases are TGTGCCTGGAGTTTCGGGGACAATGAGCAGTTCTTA. Encoded protein: CAWSFGDNEQFL.

This clonotype turned up a few times. The chain has TRBV5-1 and TRBJ1-1, with 7 positions matching TRBD1. Trimming at V came to 1 base and at J to 6 bases, leaving 9 bases not matched to a gene. The CDR3 loop spans 15 amino acids. Germline values: CDR1 SGHRS, CDR2 YFSETQ. CDR3 amino acids: CASSLFSRGLPEAFF. In DNA, the CDR3 is TGCGCCAGCAGCTTGTTTTCCAGGGGGTTACCTGAAGCTTTCTTT.

This clonotype appeared many times. V usage is TRBV2 and J usage is TRBJ2-4; D unclear. The CDR3 extends over 13 amino acids. The V end lost 6 bases, the J end lost 1 base, and 7 bases lay between the germline ends. The V gene's germline CDR1 is SNHLY and CDR2 FYNNEI. CDR3 sequence: CASRVGAKNIQYF. In nucleotides, the CDR3 is TGTGCCAGCAGGGTCGGGGCCAAAAACATTCAGTACTTC.

This clonotype was picked up many times. The rearrangement links TRBV7-6 to TRBJ2-3; D not resolved. CDR1 and CDR2 from the germline V gene are SGHVS and FNYEAQ. CDR3 length: 14 residues. The V gene lost 5 bases and the J gene lost 4 bases, with 13 bases spanning the gap. CDR3 coding DNA: TGTGCCAGCAGCCCTCGAGCCTGGGCAGATACGCAGTATTTT. Its translation: CASSPRAWADTQYF.